The TCR beta chain under discussion was sequenced for a study of T cell repertoires in ileal Crohn's disease (dated by TCRdb to the late 2010s). General notes on the study: Median disease duration was approximately 8 years, and 30% to 45% of patients were identified as active smokers at the time of surgery. Every patient underwent surgery because of a complication, which was stricturing disease in around 60% and penetrating disease in around 39%. Roughly half of the patients were given postoperative therapy, with 15 to 20 on anti-TNF agents and about a dozen on thiopurines. Neoterminal ileum biopsies obtained at postoperative colonoscopy were designated as M6 samples. TCR repertoire analysis was performed in 45 to 65 Crohn's disease patients drawn from a prospective multicentre cohort. Running in parallel with the study was a multicentre cohort set up to find predictors of early endoscopic recurrence following ileocolonic resection. A Rutgeerts score higher than i0 was the definition used for endoscopic postoperative recurrence. A total of roughly 150 mucosal samples from approximately 57 patients were sequenced, collected from several sites on the surgical specimen and at postoperative endoscopy. What the authors observed across the whole study: Mucosal CD4 and CD8 T cells were sorted and sequenced only in a subgroup of patients, the size of which was not stated. A significantly higher proportion of clonal expansions was observed in active smokers at surgery than in non-smokers (about 25% vs 20%, p=0.02). Sorted CD8 T cells carried more high-frequency clones than CD4 T cells, suggesting mucosal expansions were mainly CD8. Higher high-frequency clone percentages at surgery were associated with endoscopic recurrence; all patients with clonality above 26.8% (18/57) had recurrence. The timing of postoperative endoscopy varied within the first year after surgery, and the median delay was approximately 7 months.

The label giving this sample's time point can be read as: neoterminal ileum biopsy at postoperative endoscopy, about 6 months after surgery. To be eligible, patients had to be adults with ileal or ileocolonic Crohn's disease and an indication for ileocolonic resection. Whole ileal mucosal biopsies were kept frozen at -80 degrees C prior to DNA extraction. Genomic DNA was isolated from frozen whole biopsies using a TRizol-based method, and the DNA was quantified with a NanoDrop 2000 spectrophotometer. Five hundred nanograms of biopsy DNA per sample were submitted for commercial TCRB immunosequencing. CDR3 regions were amplified from genomic DNA by Adaptive Biotechnology using a two-step, amplification bias-controlled multiplex PCR. Primers for every V and J gene segment were used in the first PCR, and barcodes and Illumina adapters were added in the second PCR. CDR3 libraries were sequenced on an Illumina instrument. For the original study's pipeline: The analysis drew on both the pipelines supplied by the vendor and custom analysis of the raw data in R/Bioconductor running R version 3.3.0. Clonality, ranging from 0 to 1, was calculated as the inverse of the normalised Shannon entropy of all productive clones. The repertoire share taken up by the top 100 clones defined high-frequency clones, and only clones that passed a 95% confidence test were kept. The Simpson index measured repertoire diversity, and the Morisita-Horn index measured overlap between samples. TCRdb took this table from immuneACCESS and kept in-frame rearrangements with V and J called. Such tables lack part of the clones; where checked against another copy, unresolved V genes explain under half of the gap, and the rest is unexplained. That table is the source of V, J and clone size, and D and trimming were worked out from the DNA. Recorded for this sample are about 2,400 clones; about 78% of them occurred a single time. The top ten constitute over 20% of the sample.

As to this clone: It lacks a known antigen. No much larger clonotype is one base removed from it; base qualities were not supplied.

V gives up 9 bases and J gives up 7 bases, and the segment between their germline ends measures 15 bases. The CDR3 covers 12 residues, taking in both the cysteine and the phenylalanine. The only DNA kept is the CDR3, 36 bases in frame from the first base. The germline V gene supplies CDR1 SNHLY and CDR2 FYNNEI. The TCR originated in an adult with Crohn's disease. Sequenced sample: ileal tissue. The chain was built from TRBV2 and TRBJ1-2, with the D gene not confidently named. CDR3 sequence: CASRRFEGGYTF. Read as DNA, the sequence is TGTGCCAGTCGGAGATTTGAGGGTGGCTACACCTTC.